These 10 T cell receptor beta chains were all obtained from the same sample, sequenced in a study of metastatic and nonmetastatic thyroid tumors. Using MiXCR, TCRdb reanalyzed the PCR reads. The sample records fewer than 15,000 clones, less than 15% being singletons. Every patient underwent thyroid surgery untreated. Sequencing was carried out using blood. Source of these receptors: a female donor with papillary thyroid cancer or a benign thyroid nodule (not recorded which). Some clones in this sample may be carry-over from other donors' samples.

This clone was found many times. A much more abundant neighbour one base away suggests this may be a read error. V usage is TRBV30 and J usage is TRBJ2-5; D is unresolved. The CDR3 covers 12 residues. Germline CDR1 and CDR2: GTSNPN and SVGIG (reference sequence). The CDR3 protein is CARSVRQETQYF. The CDR3 DNA is TGTGCCCGGAGTGTACGTCAAGAGACCCAGTACTTC.

This clone is labeled medium-sized. The chain couples TRBV12-3 or TRBV12-4 to TRBJ2-2; TRBD1 agrees at 7 bases. CDR3 length equals 15 residues. The V and J ends lost 8 bases and 0 bases, in that order; junction bases with no gene match: 6. The CDR3 region has the DNA TGTGCCAGCCGATATACAGGGGCGAACACCGGGGAGCTGTTTTTT. Its translation: CASRYTGANTGELFF.

Many counts were recorded for this clone. Since a much larger clone is just one base distant, this may be a read error. Other DNA sequences in the same sample also yield this CDR3. The chain has TRBV11-2 and TRBJ1-1; D gene unclear. This CDR3 is built from 14 residues. Germline loops: CDR1 SGHAT, CDR2 FQNNGV. In DNA form, the CDR3 reads TGTGCCAGCAGCCTAGATACACGGAACACTGAAGCTTTCTTT. The encoded protein is CASSLDTRNTEAFF.

This clone is medium-sized (0.01 to 0.1%) within its sample. Different DNA sequences within this sample yield the same CDR3. The V call is TRBV6-1, the J call TRBJ1-5; no definite D call. Germline assignment: CDR1 MNHNS and CDR2 SASEGT. The V gene lost 6 bases and the J gene lost 6 bases, with 15 bases spanning the gap. The CDR3 consists of 14 residues. CDR3 protein: CASSPDGDFQPQHF. The CDR3 coding sequence is TGTGCCAGCAGCCCGGACGGAGATTTTCAGCCCCAGCATTTT.

This clone was seen a handful of times. The rearrangement links TRBV7-9 to TRBJ1-1; unclear D gene. The CDR3 is made up of 13 amino acids. Per the germline V gene, CDR1 is SEHNR and CDR2 is FQNEAQ (reference sequence). Trimming removed 5 bases at V and 4 bases at J, with 11 bases between. The CDR3 DNA follows: TGTGCCAGCAGCCACTTCCAATCCACTGAAGCTTTCTTT. This codes for CASSHFQSTEAFF.

This clone was recorded at least ten times. The chain carries TRBV28 and TRBJ1-4, with no clear D. With 5 bases removed from V and 0 bases from J, the gap between germline ends came to 10 bases. The germline gives CDR1 MDHEN, CDR2 SYDVKM. The CDR3 is made up of 15 amino acids. In DNA, the CDR3 is TGTGCCAGCAGTCCTTGGGGTTCAACTAATGAAAAACTGTTTTTT. Protein: CASSPWGSTNEKLFF.

For this clone: The germline gene is not matched at one end of the junction; a read error may be the cause. The chain links TRBV10-3 to TRBJ1-6, with 8 bases matching TRBD1. Germline CDR1 is ENHRY and CDR2 is SYGVKD. The CDR3 extends over 17 amino acids. The CDR3 coding sequence is TGTACCATCAGTGAGTCGAGGGCACAGGGGGAAAACTCACCCCTCCACTTT. It yields the protein CTISESRAQGENSPLHF.

This clone was found many times. Being one base from a much bigger clone, this may be a read error. The sample carries other DNA sequences with the same CDR3. The V gene is TRBV20-1, the J gene TRBJ2-3; the D gene is possibly TRBD1 (5 bases). CDR1 DFQATT and CDR2 SNEGSKA come from the germline V gene (reference sequence). The CDR3 has 12 amino acids. CDR3 nucleotides: TGCAATGCTAGAGATAAGGGGGATACGCAGTATTTT. Encoded protein: CNARDKGDTQYF.

Remarks on this clone: A much larger clone is a single base away; this may be a read error. In the same sample, other DNA sequences code for this CDR3. V usage is TRBV11-2 and J usage is TRBJ2-1; D may match TRBD1 or TRBD2 (5 bases each). The CDR3 is made up of 16 amino acids. Germline V gene lookup returns CDR1 SGHAT and CDR2 FQNNGV. CDR3 region: CASSLVGGASYNEQFF. The CDR3 DNA sequence: TGCGCCAGCAGCTTAGTTGGGGGTGCCTCCTACAATGAGCAGTTCTTC.

This clone showed up just a few times. This chain joins TRBV6-1 and TRBJ2-3, with 9 positions matching TRBD2. The germline CDR1 and CDR2 sequences are MNHNS and SASEGT. V dropped 3 bases and J dropped 4; count of bases not matched to a gene: 2. CDR3 size: 14 residues. The CDR3 DNA reads as TGTGCCAGCAGTGACTCTAGCGGGGCAGATACGCAGTATTTT. The encoded protein is CASSDSSGADTQYF.